The clone carrying this T cell receptor beta chain appeared many times. Per germline, CDR1 SGDLS and CDR2 YYNGEE. This CDR3 spans 13 amino acids. V was shortened by 3 bases and J by 8 bases, with 11 bases between the two germline ends. The data belong to a study of molecular identifiers for immune sequencing clone quantification. MiXCR, run by TCRdb on the PCR reads, gives a single entry per CDR3 protein. The profile shows approximately 20,000 distinct CDR3 sequences, 20% to 25% of them singletons. What was sequenced was naive CD8+ T cells from blood, with Jurkat cell RNA spiked in. Indicated subset: FACS-sorted CD8+CD4-CCR7+CD45RA+ naive T cells. This TCR came from a human donor in good health. Some libraries in this study had Jurkat cell RNA spiked in. The J gene is TRBJ2-2, the V gene TRBV9; D is perhaps TRBD2 (5 bases). CDR3 bases: TGTGCCAGCAGCGGCGGGCCTCCGGGGGAGCTGTTTTTT. Protein sequence: CASSGGPPGELFF.